This T cell receptor (beta chain) was sequenced for a study of blood T cell repertoires in COVID-19. As for the study in general: COVID-19 samples collected from the United States, Italy and Spain covered acute and convalescent phases. T cells, B-cell-depleted T cells, or PBMCs provided the cDNA or gDNA that served as material.

CDR1 MNHEY and CDR2 SVGAGI come from the germline V gene. CDR3 length equals 15 residues. The V end was cut by 0 bases, the J end by 1 base, with 7 bases between. Here immunoSEQ multiplex PCR was the method, and the copy in TCRdb shows in-frame clones only, minus some. The sample lists over 350,000 clones; approximately 88% were seen once. Study members were between roughly 18 and 89 years old and lived in 24 US regions. What was sequenced was PBMCs or T cells enriched from blood (not recorded which). This sequence originates from a woman in her twenties or thirties with acute COVID-19. V gene TRBV6-5 combines with J gene TRBJ1-5; perhaps TRBD1 as D (6 bases). Here the CDR3 DNA reads TGTGCCAGCAGTTACTCCCAGGGGAGCAATCAGCCCCAGCATTTT. Its protein product is CASSYSQGSNQPQHF.